The 27 T cell receptor beta chains below come from one sample, sequenced in a study of T-cell reconstitution after alpha-beta-depleted transplantation in children. Construction of the TCRbeta library involved unique molecular identifiers. TCRdb used MiXCR to reprocess the PCR reads, holding one entry per CDR3 protein. The sample shows about 100,000 distinct CDR3 sequences, approximately 8% of them seen only once. The sequencing used PBMCs, collected before TCRalphabeta/CD19-depleted stem cell transplant. The receptors originated from a boy aged 2 to 10 with acute lymphoblastic leukemia, due to receive a stem cell transplant.

A few counts support this clonotype. V and J are TRBV4-1 and TRBJ2-7, with D unresolved. The CDR3 is 17 amino acids. V lost 0 bases to trimming and J lost 4 bases, with 19 bases between them. CDR1 MGHRA and CDR2 YSYEKL come from the germline V gene. The CDR3 DNA reads as TGCGCCAGCAGCCAAGAAATGGGTCCCTCTACCTCATACGAGCAGTACTTC. Amino acids: CASSQEMGPSTSYEQYF.

This clonotype was observed at least ten times. The chain employs TRBV9 and TRBJ2-3; weak D call: TRBD2 (5 bases). The V end was cut by 3 bases, the J end by 10 bases, with 12 bases between. The germline CDR1 and CDR2 sequences are SGDLS and YYNGEE. The CDR3 runs to 12 residues. The CDR3 sequence is CASSAAGGPQYF. CDR3 DNA: TGTGCCAGCAGCGCCGCCGGAGGTCCGCAGTATTTT.

This clonotype was observed a few times. CDR3 in amino acids: CASSSIAGGAEGYTF. Here the CDR3 DNA reads TGTGCCAGCAGCTCGATCGCAGGGGGCGCGGAAGGCTACACCTTC. The chain couples TRBV7-3 to TRBJ1-2, with TRBD1 matching over 8 bases. After removal of 4 bases from V and 8 bases from J, the junction contained 12 bases not matched to a gene. Germline V gives CDR1 SGHTA, CDR2 FQGTGA. CDR3 length equals 15 residues. Filled out from reference TRBV7-3 and TRBJ1-2, the complete variable domain reads GAGVSQTPSNKVTEKGKYVELRCDPISGHTALYWYRQSLGQGPEFLIYFQGTGAADDSGLPNDRFFAVRPEGSVSTLKIQRTERGDSAVYLCASSSIAGGAEGYTFGSGTRLTVV.

About this clonotype: Germline and junction disagree at one end, which may indicate a read error. The gene calls are TRBV5-6 and TRBJ2-2; 9 bases align to TRBD1. The CDR3 spans 16 residues. CDR1 is SGHDT and CDR2 is YYEEEE in the germline V gene. CDR3 sequence (DNA): TGTGACAGCAGCCTGGGACAGGGAATAATTGGGGGGGAGCTGTTTTTT. Residues: CDSSLGQGIIGGELFF.

The chain couples TRBV6-5 to TRBJ1-1; D is unresolved. The CDR3 length is 13 residues. The germline CDR1 and CDR2 sequences are MNHEY and SVGAGI. The V end was cut by 2 bases, the J end by 4 bases, with 8 bases between. In DNA form, the CDR3 reads TGTGCCAGCAGTTACGGAACCTTCACTGAAGCTTTCTTT. Residues: CASSYGTFTEAFF.

This clonotype showed up many times. The V gene is TRBV2, the J gene TRBJ2-3; 9 nucleotides agree with TRBD1. Germline assignment: CDR1 SNHLY and CDR2 FYNNEI. This CDR3 region has 16 residues. The trim removed 1 base at V and 5 bases at J, leaving 7 bases unmatched. This CDR3 reads CASSEVNRGQGDTQYF. The CDR3 DNA reads as TGTGCCAGCAGTGAAGTTAACAGGGGGCAAGGAGATACGCAGTATTTT.

This clonotype has more than one count but fewer than ten. DNA for the CDR3: TGTGCCAGCAGTGAGATACAGGGGGCCTCCTACGAGCAGTACTTC. Translated, it gives CASSEIQGASYEQYF. The rearrangement links TRBV6-1 to TRBJ2-7, with TRBD1 matching 9 bases. This CDR3 has 15 amino acids. With V trimmed by 3 bases and J by 0 bases, 3 bases remained unmatched. CDR1 MNHNS and CDR2 SASEGT come from the germline V gene.

The table lists this clonotype with a few counts. The chain carries TRBV2 and TRBJ1-2; D uncertain. The V gene lost 1 base and the J gene lost 6 bases, with 15 bases spanning the gap. CDR1 and CDR2 (germline): SNHLY, FYNNEI. The CDR3 sequence is 15 residues long. CDR3 nucleotides: TGTGCCAGCAGTGAAGGACCTACCACCACCGATGGCTACACCTTC. Translated: CASSEGPTTTDGYTF.

This clonotype appeared many times. The rearrangement uses TRBV6-2 or TRBV6-3 and TRBJ2-3; D remains unclear. The CDR3 has 16 residues. The V end was cut by 0 bases, the J end by 6 bases, with 16 bases between. Looked up from germline, CDR1 is MNHEY and CDR2 is SVGEGT. The CDR3 reads CASSYSMVTPPDTQYF. The CDR3 DNA sequence: TGTGCCAGCAGTTACTCGATGGTGACCCCTCCGGATACGCAGTATTTT.

The V gene is TRBV19, the J gene TRBJ2-1; possible D gene TRBD2, 7 bases. Germline CDR1 LNHDA, CDR2 SQIVND (reference sequence). Between the trimmed V and J ends, which lost 8 bases and 5 bases, there was a span of 16 bases. This CDR3 contains 14 residues. The CDR3 protein is CASASGGPNNEQFF. The CDR3 DNA follows: TGTGCCAGTGCCTCCGGGGGGCCCAACAATGAGCAGTTCTTC.

About this clonotype: The junction and the germline gene differ at one end; a read error may be behind it. The rearrangement links TRBV7-2 to TRBJ2-1, with TRBD1 matching over 7 bases. The CDR3 is 14 residues long. The germline V gene encodes CDR1 SGHTA and CDR2 FQGNSA. The CDR3 nucleotides read TGTGCCAGCAGCTTCCAGGGGGTGGACAATGAGGAGTTCTTC. It codes for CASSFQGVDNEEFF.

This clonotype was seen repeatedly, ten times or more. The chain employs TRBV29-1 and TRBJ2-5, with TRBD1 as a possible D gene (5 bases). The CDR3 consists of 11 residues. The germline gives CDR1 SQVTM, CDR2 ANQGSEA. V gave up 4 bases and J gave up 5 bases, with 8 bases separating them. CDR3 in DNA: TGCAGCGTTGGGGGCAGGGAGACCCAGTACTTC. Translating gives CSVGGRETQYF.

This clonotype was picked up a small number of times. The chain is built from TRBV4-2 and TRBJ1-1, with D hard to call. The CDR3 runs 16 residues. Trimming took 1 base from V and 1 from J, leaving 13 bases between them. Germline CDR1 and CDR2: LGHNA and YNFKEQ. CDR3 nucleotides: TGTGCCAGCAGCCAAGTTGAGGCGGGCGAGAACACTGAAGCTTTCTTT. Translating it yields CASSQVEAGENTEAFF.

This clonotype was observed at least ten times. V and J are TRBV12-3 or TRBV12-4 and TRBJ2-3, with a tentative D call TRBD1 (6 bases). V lost 2 bases and J 6 bases, leaving 12 bases between the germline ends. This CDR3 is built from 14 residues. DNA for the CDR3: TGTGCCAGCAGTTTAATCTACAGGGTGGATACGCAGTATTTT. This sequence encodes CASSLIYRVDTQYF.

This clonotype was seen ten or more times. CDR3 protein: CASSSPMTGREQETQYF. DNA for the CDR3: TGTGCCAGCAGCTCGCCCATGACAGGGAGGGAGCAAGAGACCCAGTACTTC. The rearrangement uses TRBV5-4 and TRBJ2-5; D may match TRBD1 or TRBD2 (7 bases each). V was cut by 3 bases and J by 2 bases, with 20 bases left in between. CDR3 length equals 17 residues. Germline CDR1 reads SGHNT; CDR2 reads YYREEE (reference sequence).

The chain uses TRBV7-2 and TRBJ2-3; 12 bases align to TRBD2. Germline trimming cut 2 bases from V and 7 bases from J; bases unmatched to any gene: 4. This CDR3 has 15 amino acids. Germline-derived CDR1 and CDR2 are SGHTA and FQGNSA. The DNA of the CDR3 is TGTGCCAGCAGCTTAACTAGCGGGGGGCTAAATACGCAGTATTTT. The encoded protein is CASSLTSGGLNTQYF.

This clonotype was picked up a small number of times. V is TRBV7-2 and J is TRBJ2-5; TRBD2 matches at 11 bases. CDR3 length: 16 residues. Germline V lookup: CDR1 SGHTA, CDR2 FQGNSA. V shed 5 bases and J 7 bases; nucleotides not matched to a gene: 12. The CDR3 region is CASSRTVAGGPGTQYF. CDR3 sequence (DNA): TGTGCCAGCAGCCGAACCGTAGCGGGGGGGCCGGGGACCCAGTACTTC.

This clonotype has just a few counts. The rearrangement uses TRBV6-1 and TRBJ2-3; 8 nucleotides align to TRBD1. Per the germline V gene, CDR1 is MNHNS and CDR2 is SASEGT. This CDR3 has 15 amino acids. Trimming at V came to 5 bases and at J to 4 bases, leaving 8 bases not matched to a gene. The CDR3 nucleotides read TGTGCCAGCAGTCAATCGGACAGGGCCGCAGATACGCAGTATTTT. It codes for CASSQSDRAADTQYF.

At least ten counts were recorded for this clonotype. The chain employs TRBV5-1 and TRBJ2-1; D is perhaps TRBD1 or TRBD2 (5 bases each). CDR1 and CDR2 (germline): SGHRS, YFSETQ. Trimming cost V 6 bases and J 10 bases, with 20 bases left between them. The CDR3 has 14 residues. This CDR3 is CASTHRDGLGEQFF. DNA for the CDR3: TGCGCCAGCACGCACCGGGACGGCCTGGGGGAGCAGTTCTTC.

This clonotype was observed at least ten times. The CDR3 DNA follows: TGTGCCAGCAGCTTCTGGACGGAGTCCTACGAGCAGTACTTC. Protein sequence: CASSFWTESYEQYF. The chain recombines TRBV7-2 with TRBJ2-7, with D uncertain. The V and J ends lost 3 bases and 1 base respectively, with 10 bases between them. This CDR3 has 14 residues. Germline-derived CDR1 and CDR2 are SGHTA and FQGNSA. The full variable domain, its missing parts supplied by reference TRBV7-2 and TRBJ2-7, is GAGVSQSPSNKVTEKGKDVELRCDPISGHTALYWYRQSLGQGLEFLIYFQGNSAPDKSGLPSDRFSAERTGGSVSTLTIQRTQQEDSAVYLCASSFWTESYEQYFGPGTRLTVT.

Turning to this clonotype: It may be a read error: a sequence one base away is much more abundant. The chain's CDR3 is CASSLLLRPSGGDAQYF. The CDR3 region has the DNA TGCGCCAGCAGCCTCCTCCTTAGGCCTAGCGGGGGAGACGCCCAGTACTTC. The rearrangement links TRBV5-1 to TRBJ2-5, with 10 bases fitting TRBD2. The junction had 18 bases not matched to a gene; V was cut back by 4 bases and J by 9 bases. The CDR3 is 17 residues long. The germline CDR1 and CDR2 sequences are SGHRS and YFSETQ.

In its sample, this clonotype was seen many times. The gene calls are TRBV28 and TRBJ1-2; D call uncertain. The germline V and J ends were trimmed by 6 bases and 5 bases, with 19 bases remaining between them. The CDR3 is 15 residues long. Germline values: CDR1 MDHEN, CDR2 SYDVKM. The CDR3 bases are TGTGCCAGCAGCAACCTGGGAGTCGGTGGGTATGGCTACACCTTC. It is translated as CASSNLGVGGYGYTF.

In its sample, this clonotype was seen many times. The J gene is TRBJ1-6, the V gene TRBV5-1; a possible D gene is TRBD1 (6 bases). Germline V gene data show CDR1 as SGHRS and CDR2 as YFSETQ. CDR3 length: 15 residues. V lost 3 bases and J 7 bases, leaving 14 bases between the germline ends. CDR3 DNA sequence: TGCGCCAGCAGCTGGCAGGGGCCCTTGAATTCACCCCTCCACTTT. This encodes CASSWQGPLNSPLHF.

This clonotype turned up a few times. The chain has TRBV7-8 and TRBJ2-3; D remains unclear. There are 16 residues in the CDR3. The V gene's germline CDR1 is SGHVS and CDR2 FQNEAQ. V lost 4 bases, J lost 0 bases, and 14 bases lay in between. CDR3 protein: CASSSRTAESTDTQYF. The CDR3 DNA reads as TGTGCCAGCAGCTCTAGGACGGCGGAAAGCACAGATACGCAGTATTTT.

This clonotype showed up just a few times. The chain recombines TRBV18 with TRBJ1-2; a possible D gene is TRBD1 (5 bases). The V gene's germline CDR1 is KGHSH and CDR2 LQKENI. V lost 2 bases and J 0 bases, leaving 13 bases between the germline ends. CDR3 length: 16 amino acids. The CDR3 DNA reads as TGTGCCAGCTCACCAGGGGCCCAGCTTCCTAACTATGGCTACACCTTC. Its translation is CASSPGAQLPNYGYTF.

V gene TRBV23-1 combines with J gene TRBJ2-1, with 7 bases that match TRBD1. TRBV23-1 qualifies as an ORF whose function is uncertain. V trimming: 0 bases; J trimming: 6 bases; junction bases outside the gene matches: 8. The CDR3 spans 16 residues. In nucleotides, the CDR3 is TGCGCCAGCAGTCAATCAACAGGGGTCCCATTCAATGAGCAGTTCTTC. This translates into CASSQSTGVPFNEQFF.

The table lists this clonotype with a few counts. The chain employs TRBV3-1 and TRBJ2-1; 9 positions agree with TRBD1. The V gene end was trimmed by 1 base and the J gene end by 6 bases; junction bases not matched to a gene: 7. Germline V gene sequence: CDR1 LGHDT, CDR2 YNNKEL (reference sequence). CDR3 length: 16 amino acids. In nucleotides, the CDR3 is TGTGCCAGCAGCCAAGGGGTCTGGGACAGGGCCAATGAGCAGTTCTTC. It specifies CASSQGVWDRANEQFF.